One sample yielded the 2 T cell receptor beta chains listed below, sequenced in a study of T cell responses to AZD1222 COVID-19 vaccine. Sequencing was performed with immunoSEQ multiplex PCR; in TCRdb, only in-frame clones are kept and a portion is missing. The sample yields approximately 150,000 clones, more than 85% seen once. Sequenced material: peripheral blood, taken on day 0 of MenACWY control vaccination. The receptors stem from an adult in good health.

This sequence joins TRBV24-1 and TRBJ2-3, with D perhaps TRBD1 or TRBD2 (5 bases each). The CDR3 extends over 14 amino acids. Germline V gene sequence: CDR1 KGHDR, CDR2 SFDVKD. V was cut by 7 bases and J by 4 bases, with 14 bases left in between. DNA of the CDR3: TGTGCCACCAGCCCGACTGGGGGAGCAGATACGCAGTATTTT. It is translated as CATSPTGGADTQYF.

V usage is TRBV10-3 and J usage is TRBJ2-2; tentatively, D is TRBD2 (6 bases). V was trimmed by 4 bases and J by 6 bases, leaving 15 bases between them. Germline CDR1 ENHRY, CDR2 SYGVKD. The CDR3 runs to 15 residues. CDR3 protein: CAISGRGRDAGELFF. The CDR3, as DNA: TGTGCCATCAGTGGGAGGGGAAGAGACGCCGGGGAGCTGTTTTTT.